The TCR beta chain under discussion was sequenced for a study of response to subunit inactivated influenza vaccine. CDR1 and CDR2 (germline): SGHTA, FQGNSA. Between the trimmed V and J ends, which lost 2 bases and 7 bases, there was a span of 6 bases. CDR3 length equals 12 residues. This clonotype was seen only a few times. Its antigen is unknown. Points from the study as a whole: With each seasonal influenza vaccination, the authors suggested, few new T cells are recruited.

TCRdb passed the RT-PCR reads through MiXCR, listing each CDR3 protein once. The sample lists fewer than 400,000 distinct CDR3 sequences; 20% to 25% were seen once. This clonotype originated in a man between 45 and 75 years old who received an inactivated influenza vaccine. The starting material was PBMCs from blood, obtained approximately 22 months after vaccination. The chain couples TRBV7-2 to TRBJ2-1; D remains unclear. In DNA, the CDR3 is TGTGCCAGCAGCTTAACGGGTAATGAGCAGTTCTTC. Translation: CASSLTGNEQFF. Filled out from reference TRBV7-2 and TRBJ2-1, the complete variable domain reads GAGVSQSPSNKVTEKGKDVELRCDPISGHTALYWYRQSLGQGLEFLIYFQGNSAPDKSGLPSDRFSAERTGGSVSTLTIQRTQQEDSAVYLCASSLTGNEQFFGPGTRLTVL.